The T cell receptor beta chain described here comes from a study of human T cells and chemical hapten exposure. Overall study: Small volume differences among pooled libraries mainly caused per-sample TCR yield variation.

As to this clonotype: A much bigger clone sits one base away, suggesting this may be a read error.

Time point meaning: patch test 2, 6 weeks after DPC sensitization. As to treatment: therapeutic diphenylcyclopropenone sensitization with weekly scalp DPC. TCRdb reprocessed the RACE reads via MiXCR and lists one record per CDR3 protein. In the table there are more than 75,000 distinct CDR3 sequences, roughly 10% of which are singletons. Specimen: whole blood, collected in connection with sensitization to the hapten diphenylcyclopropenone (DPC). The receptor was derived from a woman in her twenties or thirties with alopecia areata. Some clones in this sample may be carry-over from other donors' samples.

CDR3 sequence (DNA): TGTGCCAGCAGCTTAATGTCAGACCAAGAGACCCAGTACTTC. This codes for CASSLMSDQETQYF. The chain employs TRBV7-2 and TRBJ2-5; D unclear. The CDR3 consists of 14 residues. Germline lookup yields CDR1 SGHTA and CDR2 FQGNSA. Trimming removed 2 bases from V and 0 bases from J, with 7 bases in between.